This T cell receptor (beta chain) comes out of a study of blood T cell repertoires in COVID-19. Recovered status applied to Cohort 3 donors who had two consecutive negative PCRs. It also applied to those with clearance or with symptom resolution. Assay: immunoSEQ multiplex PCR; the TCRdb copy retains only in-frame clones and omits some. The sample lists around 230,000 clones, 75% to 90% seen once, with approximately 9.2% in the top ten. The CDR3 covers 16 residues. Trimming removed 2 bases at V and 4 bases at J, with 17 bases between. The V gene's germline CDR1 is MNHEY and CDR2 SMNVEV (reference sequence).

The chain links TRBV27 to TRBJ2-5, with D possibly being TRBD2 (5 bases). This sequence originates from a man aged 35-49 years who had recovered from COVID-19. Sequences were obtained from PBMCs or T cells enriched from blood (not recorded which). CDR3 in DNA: TGTGCCAGCAGTTTAGGGGTAACGGCGGGCGGAGAGACCCAGTACTTC. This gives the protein CASSLGVTAGGETQYF.